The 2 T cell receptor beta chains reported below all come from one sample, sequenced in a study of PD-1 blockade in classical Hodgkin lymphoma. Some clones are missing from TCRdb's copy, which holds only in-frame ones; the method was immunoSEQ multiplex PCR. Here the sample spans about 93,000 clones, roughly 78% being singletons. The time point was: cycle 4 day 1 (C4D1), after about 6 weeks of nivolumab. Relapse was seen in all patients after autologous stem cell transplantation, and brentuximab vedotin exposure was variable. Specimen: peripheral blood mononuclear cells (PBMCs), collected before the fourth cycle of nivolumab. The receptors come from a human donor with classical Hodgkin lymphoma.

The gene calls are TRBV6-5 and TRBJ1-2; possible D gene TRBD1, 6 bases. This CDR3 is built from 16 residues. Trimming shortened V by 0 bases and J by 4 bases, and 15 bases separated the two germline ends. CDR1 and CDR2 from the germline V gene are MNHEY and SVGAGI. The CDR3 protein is CASSYSDSLGSYGYTF. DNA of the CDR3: TGTGCCAGCAGTTACTCGGACAGCCTAGGTAGCTATGGCTACACCTTC.

Here the CDR3 DNA reads TGTGCCAGTAGTATTGGCAGGGGGCATTACGAGCAGTACTTC. Its translation: CASSIGRGHYEQYF. V is TRBV19 and J is TRBJ2-7, with 8 bases matching TRBD1. The CDR3 covers 14 residues. J lost 4 bases, V lost 3 bases, and 5 bases had no gene match. Germline CDR1 reads LNHDA; CDR2 reads SQIVND (reference sequence). Based on the CDR3 plus reference TRBV19 and TRBJ2-7, the full variable domain is DGGITQSPKYLFRKEGQNVTLSCEQNLNHDAMYWYRQDPGQGLRLIYYSQIVNDFQKGDIAEGYSVSREKKESFPLTVTSAQKNPTAFYLCASSIGRGHYEQYFGPGTRLTVT.